A selection of T cell receptor beta chains follows, all from one sample in a study of blood T cell repertoires in COVID-19. This table comes from immunoSEQ multiplex PCR, and its TCRdb copy is limited to in-frame clones, with some not included. Found here are approximately 260,000 clones, over 75% of them singletons; the top ten hold 10%. Sequenced input: peripheral blood. All receptors derive from a woman in her seventies with COVID-19, enrolled during active disease. The CDR3 runs from the conserved cysteine through the conserved F or W. A D gene is named only where the DNA matches it firmly. Some rows have no size entry. The others give once, few or many, or a class for an expanded clone.

TRBV12-3/TRBV12-4	NA	few	TRBJ2-1	TGTGCCAGCAGTTCCGGGACCTACAATGAGCAGTTCTTC	CASSSGTYNEQFF
TRBV3-1/TRBV3-2	TRBD2	NA	TRBJ2-1	TGTGCCAGCAGCCAGCGGACTAGCGGGAGGGAAGAGCAGTTCTTC	CASSQRTSGREEQFF
TRBV11-2	NA	NA	TRBJ2-7	TGTGCCAGCAGCTTAGGCAGGGCTCCGTACGAGCAGTACTTC	CASSLGRAPYEQYF
TRBV3-1/TRBV3-2	NA	NA	TRBJ2-3	TGTGCCAGCAGCGGGCATATCGCAGATACGCAGTATTTT	CASSGHIADTQYF
TRBV28	NA	NA	TRBJ2-3	TGTGCCAGCGGGCCCTCAGGGATTAGCACAGATACGCAGTATTTT	CASGPSGISTDTQYF
TRBV19	NA	once	TRBJ1-1	TGTGCCAGTAGTATAGGAGAGAACACTGAAGCTTTCTTT	CASSIGENTEAFF
TRBV12-3/TRBV12-4	TRBD2	NA	TRBJ2-1	TGTGCCAGCAGTACCGGGACTAGCGGGTGGCAGTTCTTC	CASSTGTSGWQFF
TRBV18	TRBD1	NA	TRBJ1-5	TGTGCCAGCTCATCTTCATCCGGGACAGGGAACGGGGGCCAGCCCCAGCATTTT	CASSSSSGTGNGGQPQHF
TRBV30	TRBD1	NA	TRBJ1-2	TGTGCCTGGAGGACAGGGGCTCACTATGGCTACACCTTC	CAWRTGAHYGYTF
TRBV29-1	NA	once	TRBJ1-3	TGCAGCGCCGAACAGGTGGGGGGAAACACCATATATTTT	CSAEQVGGNTIYF
TRBV7-9	TRBD1	NA	TRBJ1-1	TGTGCCAGCAGCCTCGGACAGGGGATGAACACTGAAGCTTTCTTT	CASSLGQGMNTEAFF
TRBV19	NA	NA	TRBJ1-2	TGTGCCAGTAGACAGCGGGACTTCGGCTATGGCTACACCTTC	CASRQRDFGYGYTF
TRBV19	TRBD1	NA	TRBJ1-4	TGTGCCAGTAGGTCACAGGGGGGAATTGAAAAACTGTTTTTT	CASRSQGGIEKLFF
TRBV15	NA	NA	TRBJ1-6	TGTGCCACCAGCAGAGATTTCGACCGGGGTTATAATTCACCCCTCCACTTT	CATSRDFDRGYNSPLHF
TRBV5-1	NA	NA	TRBJ2-1	TGCGCCAGCAGCTTGGTAGGGGATGCCTCCTACAATGAGCAGTTCTTC	CASSLVGDASYNEQFF
TRBV10-1	NA	NA	TRBJ1-2	TGCGCCAGCATTATTCATGGGAGTTATGGCTACACCTTC	CASIIHGSYGYTF
TRBV5-1	NA	NA	TRBJ2-2	TGCGCCAGCAGCTTGGGGCAGACAGCGAACACCGGGGAGCTGTTTTTT	CASSLGQTANTGELFF
TRBV2	TRBD1	once	TRBJ1-2	TGTGCCAGCCGGACAGGGCGGGACTATGGCTACACCTTC	CASRTGRDYGYTF
TRBV30	TRBD2	NA	TRBJ2-1	TGTGCCTGGAACCGGGACTACTACAATGAGCAGTTCTTC	CAWNRDYYNEQFF
TRBV6-5	TRBD1	NA	TRBJ2-2	TGTGCCAGCAGTCGACAGGGTTTAGACACCGGGGAGCTGTTTTTT	CASSRQGLDTGELFF
TRBV30	NA	NA	TRBJ2-7	TGTGCCTGGAGTGCCACAGGGTGGGAGCAGTACTTC	CAWSATGWEQYF
TRBV30	TRBD1	once	TRBJ1-1	TGTGCCTGGAGTGTAAGGCAGGGGGACACTGAAGCTTTCTTT	CAWSVRQGDTEAFF
TRBV11-3	NA	NA	TRBJ2-3	TGTGCCAGCAGCTTCACAGGGCCAGATACGCAGTATTTT	CASSFTGPDTQYF
TRBV7-3	NA	NA	TRBJ1-1	TGTGCCAGCAGCACTGACCAAGGGAGCACTGAAGCTTTCTTT	CASSTDQGSTEAFF